What follows are 22 T cell receptor beta chains derived from one specimen sequenced in a study of beta chain features in type 1 diabetes. The entirety of the isolated RNA underwent reverse transcription, so expressed TCRB transcripts were sequenced. TCRdb's table, derived via immunoSEQ multiplex PCR, lists solely in-frame clones and lacks some. The sample has under 250,000 clones, over 12% seen once. The source material was naive CD4+ T cells from blood. Receptors originate from a woman aged 40-49 years in good health.

The genes are TRBV7-2 and TRBJ2-3; 11 bases align to TRBD2. Trimming cost V 5 bases and J 7 bases; bases outside gene matches: 17. The CDR3 is 18 amino acids. Per germline, CDR1 SGHTA and CDR2 FQGNSA. CDR3 in DNA: TGTGCCAGCAGCCTCCCCCGTCTAGCGGGGGGCAGACGAAATACGCAGTATTTT. Translating gives CASSLPRLAGGRRNTQYF.

The V gene is TRBV5-4, the J gene TRBJ2-1; D possibly corresponds to TRBD2 (6 bases). Trimming stripped 3 bases from V and 15 bases from J, with 13 bases between. This CDR3 spans 11 amino acids. Germline assignment: CDR1 SGHNT and CDR2 YYREEE (reference sequence). CDR3 sequence reads: CASSSWAGRFF. Written as DNA, the CDR3 is TGTGCCAGCAGCTCCTGGGCGGGGAGGTTCTTC. Using reference TRBV5-4 and TRBJ2-1 for the parts outside the CDR3, the full variable domain is ETGVTQSPTHLIKTRGQQVTLRCSSQSGHNTVSWYQQALGQGPQFIFQYYREEENGRGNFPPRFSGLQFPNYSSELNVNALELDDSALYLCASSSWAGRFFGPGTRLTVL.

This sequence joins TRBV6-6 and TRBJ2-1; a possible D gene is TRBD2 (5 bases). CDR1 is MNHNY and CDR2 is SVGAGI in the germline V gene (reference sequence). This CDR3 is 11 amino acids long. The V gene lost 8 bases and the J gene lost 8 bases, with 10 bases spanning the gap. CDR3 sequence reads: CASLAEYEQFF. As DNA, the CDR3 is TGTGCCAGCCTAGCCGAATATGAGCAGTTCTTC.

This clone was counted only a few times. The CDR3 sequence: CAISGGSDQPQHF. Here the CDR3 DNA reads TGTGCCATCAGTGGAGGGTCAGATCAGCCCCAGCATTTT. This chain links TRBV10-3 with TRBJ1-5; D uncertain. V gave up 4 bases and J gave up 5 bases, with 9 bases separating them. Germline V gene lookup returns CDR1 ENHRY and CDR2 SYGVKD. This CDR3 comprises 13 residues.

The table lists this clone with a few counts. This chain uses TRBV7-9 with TRBJ2-5; possible D gene TRBD1, 6 bases. Trimming removed 5 bases from V and 5 bases from J, with 24 bases in between. The CDR3 is made up of 17 amino acids. The germline gives CDR1 SEHNR, CDR2 FQNEAQ (reference sequence). DNA of the CDR3: TGTGCCAGCAGCCCGGAAGTTGGGGCGGTGGACAGTGAGACCCAGTACTTC. It yields the protein CASSPEVGAVDSETQYF.

This clone showed up just a few times. J is TRBJ1-2 and V is TRBV5-1, with a possible D match to TRBD1 (5 bases). The germline V gene has CDR1 SGHRS and CDR2 YFSETQ. This CDR3 contains 15 residues. V was trimmed by 0 bases and J by 4 bases, leaving 13 bases between them. The CDR3 nucleotides are TGCGCCAGCAGCTTGGATGGGGCCACTGGCTATGGCTACACCTTC. As protein: CASSLDGATGYGYTF.

The sample holds a few counts of this clone. This rearrangement joins TRBV18 to TRBJ2-3; perhaps TRBD1 as D (5 bases). The CDR3 has 15 amino acids. The germline V and J ends were trimmed by 0 bases and 6 bases, with 13 bases remaining between them. Per the germline V gene, CDR1 is KGHSH and CDR2 is LQKENI. The CDR3 is CASSPPGLASDTQYF. The CDR3 bases are TGTGCCAGCTCACCACCGGGGCTTGCGTCCGATACGCAGTATTTT. The full variable domain, with the rest looked up from reference TRBV18 and TRBJ2-3, is NAGVMQNPRHLVRRRGQEARLRCSPMKGHSHVYWYRQLPEEGLKFMVYLQKENIIDESGMPKERFSAEFPKEGPSILRIQQVVRGDSAAYFCASSPPGLASDTQYFGPGTRLTVL.

The V call is TRBV19, the J call TRBJ1-5; no definite D call. CDR1 is LNHDA and CDR2 is SQIVND in the germline V gene (reference sequence). The CDR3 consists of 15 residues. Deletions cut 0 bases from V and 6 bases from J, with 12 bases between. The CDR3 here is CASSIERGWGQPQHF. The CDR3 DNA reads TGTGCCAGTAGTATAGAGCGGGGTTGGGGTCAGCCCCAGCATTTT.

The V gene is TRBV7-9, the J gene TRBJ2-3; D remains ambiguous. Per the germline V gene, CDR1 is SEHNR and CDR2 is FQNEAQ (reference sequence). The CDR3 is 14 residues long. The V end was cut by 2 bases, the J end by 0 bases, with 6 bases between. DNA for the CDR3: TGTGCCAGCAGCTTATTTGAGAGCACAGATACGCAGTATTTT. Translating it yields CASSLFESTDTQYF.

This clone was seen a few times. For the CDR3, the DNA is TGCACCAGCAGCCAAGACCCGGGACTAAGATTTCAGCCCCAGCATTTT. This codes for CTSSQDPGLRFQPQHF. This chain links TRBV1 with TRBJ1-5. TRBV1 has pseudogene status. The CDR3 extends over 16 amino acids.

The genes are TRBV11-2 and TRBJ1-2; D gene unclear. There are 13 residues in the CDR3. Trimming cost V 6 bases and J 8 bases, with 16 bases left between them. Germline values: CDR1 SGHAT, CDR2 FQNNGV. CDR3 in DNA: TGTGCCAGCAGTAACCTCGGACCGGGGGGCTACACCTTC. Encoded protein: CASSNLGPGGYTF. Drawing the rest from reference TRBV11-2 and TRBJ1-2, the complete variable domain is EAGVAQSPRYKIIEKRQSVAFWCNPISGHATLYWYQQILGQGPKLLIQFQNNGVVDDSQLPKDRFSAERLKGVDSTLKIQPAKLEDSAVYLCASSNLGPGGYTFGSGTRLTVV.

This chain uses TRBV18 with TRBJ2-7, with 9 positions matching TRBD2. CDR1 is KGHSH and CDR2 is LQKENI in the germline V gene. This CDR3 region has 15 residues. J was trimmed by 0 bases and V by 1 base; bases with no gene match: 1. Here the CDR3 DNA reads TGTGCCAGCTCACCACTAGCGGGGGCCTCCTACGAGCAGTACTTC. It is translated as CASSPLAGASYEQYF.

This clone was recorded a few times. This chain joins TRBV11-2 and TRBJ2-3; D is perhaps TRBD2 (6 bases). The CDR3 totals 16 residues. Germline V CDR1 and CDR2: SGHAT, FQNNGV. Trimming took off 4 bases at V and 3 bases at J, with 17 bases between the two ends. CDR3 amino acids: CASSSRALEGTDTQYF. The CDR3 DNA sequence: TGTGCCAGCAGCTCCCGGGCCTTGGAGGGGACAGATACGCAGTATTTT.

The CDR3 here is CASSLKAGGLYEQYF. CDR3 DNA sequence: TGTGCCAGCAGCTTAAAGGCGGGGGGGCTTTACGAGCAGTACTTC. V gene TRBV11-2 combines with J gene TRBJ2-7; 9 nucleotides match TRBD2. V trimming: 2 bases; J trimming: 4 bases; junction bases outside the gene matches: 6. The germline CDR1 and CDR2 sequences are SGHAT and FQNNGV. CDR3 length equals 15 residues.

This clone was counted only a few times. This chain uses TRBV5-1 with TRBJ2-2, with 7 bases lining up with TRBD1. This CDR3 is built from 14 residues. The germline gives CDR1 SGHRS, CDR2 YFSETQ. Losses at the gene ends were 5 bases for V and 6 bases for J; bases not matched to a gene: 7. The CDR3 DNA follows: TGCGCCAGCAGGTTCGACAGGGTTGCCGGGGAGCTGTTTTTT. Its translation is CASRFDRVAGELFF.

DNA for the CDR3: TGTGCCAGCAGCTTATCGACAGGGGGCTATGGCTACACCTTC. Its translation: CASSLSTGGYGYTF. The chain uses TRBV11-2 and TRBJ1-2, with 9 bases aligning to TRBD1. Trimming removed 2 bases from V and 4 bases from J; junction bases left unmatched: 2. Germline CDR1 SGHAT, CDR2 FQNNGV. The CDR3 contains 14 residues.

The V and J genes are TRBV7-9 and TRBJ1-5; perhaps TRBD1 as D (5 bases). The germline V and J ends were trimmed by 5 bases and 4 bases, with 12 bases remaining between them. CDR3 length: 14 amino acids. Per germline, CDR1 SEHNR and CDR2 FQNEAQ (reference sequence). The CDR3 is CASSETAGNQPQHF. CDR3 in DNA: TGTGCCAGCAGCGAAACGGCAGGGAATCAGCCCCAGCATTTT.

This clone was seen a few times. The chain is built from TRBV5-6 and TRBJ2-7, with TRBD1 as a possible D gene (6 bases). The germline V gene encodes CDR1 SGHDT and CDR2 YYEEEE. The V and J ends lost 6 bases and 2 bases respectively, with 9 bases between them. This CDR3 spans 12 amino acids. CDR3 residues: CASKGETYEQYF. The CDR3 DNA sequence: TGTGCCAGCAAGGGGGAAACCTACGAGCAGTACTTC.

This clone was counted between two and nine times. V and J are TRBV5-4 and TRBJ1-1; D is possibly TRBD1 (5 bases). The germline V gene encodes CDR1 SGHNT and CDR2 YYREEE (reference sequence). Trimming cost V 4 bases and J 1 base, with 14 bases left between them. This CDR3 has 15 amino acids. The CDR3 coding sequence is TGTGCCAGCAGCCTTCGGGGGAATCCGAACACTGAAGCTTTCTTT. This translates into CASSLRGNPNTEAFF.

This sequence joins TRBV5-6 and TRBJ1-1, with D tentatively TRBD1 (6 bases). V was cut by 1 base and J by 7 bases, with 14 bases left in between. Per germline, CDR1 SGHDT and CDR2 YYEEEE. This CDR3 comprises 14 residues. The CDR3 nucleotides read TGTGCCAGCAGCTTGTGGGGGATCAGGGGTGAAGCTTTCTTT. Protein sequence: CASSLWGIRGEAFF.

The chain recombines TRBV18 with TRBJ1-6; 8 bases are a match to TRBD1. CDR3 length: 16 amino acids. V shed 3 bases, J shed 8 bases, and the junction held 9 bases outside the gene matches. CDR1 and CDR2 from the germline V gene are KGHSH and LQKENI. The CDR3 is CASSPPRQGTYSPLHF. The CDR3 DNA reads TGTGCCAGCTCACCGCCAAGACAGGGGACTTATTCACCCCTCCACTTT.

The V call is TRBV6-5, the J call TRBJ1-2, with D uncertain. Trimming took 0 bases from V and 4 from J, leaving 12 bases between them. Germline CDR1 and CDR2: MNHEY and SVGAGI. This CDR3 contains 15 residues. The CDR3 sequence is CASSYSISLVYGYTF. The CDR3 coding sequence is TGTGCCAGCAGTTACTCTATCAGTCTTGTCTATGGCTACACCTTC.